One and the same sample provided the 18 T cell receptor beta chains below, sequenced in a study of shared clonotypes between healthy human individuals. Here immunoSEQ multiplex PCR was the method, and the copy in TCRdb shows in-frame clones only, minus some. The sample carries about 600,000 clones, approximately 97% recorded once. Sequencing input: naive CD4+ T cells sorted from blood. As to subset: CD45RA+ positively selected. Receptor source: a woman aged 25 to 39 in good health.

The chain employs TRBV5-1 and TRBJ2-2; the D call may be TRBD1 or TRBD2 (5 bases each). This CDR3 is 17 amino acids long. From germline, CDR1 is SGHRS and CDR2 YFSETQ. The V end lost 3 bases, the J end lost 1 base, and 16 bases lay between the germline ends. The CDR3 loop reads CASSSLGPTVNTGELFF. CDR3 DNA: TGCGCCAGCAGCTCCTTGGGACCGACAGTGAACACCGGGGAGCTGTTTTTT.

This rearrangement joins TRBV6-1 to TRBJ2-6, with TRBD2 as a possible D gene (5 bases). The germline V gene has CDR1 MNHNS and CDR2 SASEGT. Trimming cost V 7 bases and J 0 bases, with 7 bases left between them. The CDR3 consists of 14 residues. The CDR3 bases are TGTGCCAGCAAGGCGGGCTCTGGGGCCAACGTCCTGACTTTC. It is translated as CASKAGSGANVLTF.

This clone has only one observation. V usage is TRBV2 and J usage is TRBJ2-7; possibly TRBD1 for D (8 bases). V lost 6 bases, J lost 13 bases, and 25 bases lay in between. The CDR3 totals 14 residues. Germline V gives CDR1 SNHLY, CDR2 FYNNEI. The CDR3 nucleotides are TGTGCCAGCAGCATACAGGGGGGGTTATTTGGAATATACTTC. Its translation is CASSIQGGLFGIYF.

V is TRBV6-1 and J is TRBJ1-1, with 8 bases matching TRBD1. Germline V gives CDR1 MNHNS, CDR2 SASEGT. Germline trimming cut 6 bases from V and 0 bases from J; bases unmatched to any gene: 6. CDR3 length: 15 amino acids. The CDR3 coding sequence is TGTGCCAGCAGCCTAAACAGGGGGATGAACACTGAAGCTTTCTTT. Translated: CASSLNRGMNTEAFF.

CDR3 protein: CASSIPSGRYSSYNEQFF. The CDR3 DNA follows: TGTGCCAGTAGTATCCCTAGCGGGAGGTATAGCTCCTACAATGAGCAGTTCTTC. The chain couples TRBV19 to TRBJ2-1; 11 bases fit TRBD2. The V segment lost 3 bases and the J segment 0 bases; nucleotides outside the gene matches: 7. This CDR3 region has 18 residues. Germline loops: CDR1 LNHDA, CDR2 SQIVND (reference sequence).

The chain combines TRBV18 with TRBJ2-2, with D unclear. The germline V gene encodes CDR1 KGHSH and CDR2 LQKENI. Trimming took 1 base from V and 3 from J, leaving 18 bases between them. The CDR3 is 18 amino acids. The CDR3 loop reads CASSPRPVGSLDTGELFF. Here the CDR3 DNA reads TGTGCCAGCTCACCACGCCCTGTCGGCTCTTTGGACACCGGGGAGCTGTTTTTT.

This chain links TRBV11-3 with TRBJ2-7; 9 bases map to TRBD2. Germline loops: CDR1 SGHNT, CDR2 YENEEA. Trimming cost V 5 bases and J 2 bases; bases outside gene matches: 7. This CDR3 region has 15 residues. The CDR3 DNA reads as TGTGCCAGCAGCCCGGGACTAGCACCTACCTACGAGCAGTACTTC. It yields the protein CASSPGLAPTYEQYF.

This chain links TRBV7-2 with TRBJ2-2; 11 bases align to TRBD2. The trim removed 6 bases at V and 7 bases at J, leaving 7 bases unmatched. Germline CDR1 and CDR2: SGHTA and FQGNSA. The CDR3 runs to 15 residues. In DNA form, the CDR3 reads TGTGCCAGCAGAAAACTAGCGGGAGAGGTCGGGGAGCTGTTTTTT. It yields the protein CASRKLAGEVGELFF. The full variable domain, its missing parts supplied by reference TRBV7-2 and TRBJ2-2, is GAGVSQSPSNKVTEKGKDVELRCDPISGHTALYWYRQSLGQGLEFLIYFQGNSAPDKSGLPSDRFSAERTGGSVSTLTIQRTQQEDSAVYLCASRKLAGEVGELFFGEGSRLTVL.

This chain uses TRBV28 with TRBJ2-4; D gene ambiguous. V lost 0 bases, J lost 8 bases, and 5 bases lay in between. Germline lookup yields CDR1 MDHEN and CDR2 SYDVKM. The CDR3 is made up of 12 amino acids. In nucleotides, the CDR3 is TGTGCCAGCAGTTTATGGTTTGACATTCAGTACTTC. Translating it yields CASSLWFDIQYF.

The V call is TRBV18, the J call TRBJ1-4; D remains unclear. Germline V gives CDR1 KGHSH, CDR2 LQKENI. Trimming took off 4 bases at V and 3 bases at J, with 9 bases between the two ends. The CDR3 sequence is 14 residues long. CDR3 loop: CASSLGSPNEKLFF. The DNA of the CDR3 is TGTGCCAGCTCACTTGGATCTCCTAATGAAAAACTGTTTTTT. Combining the CDR3 with reference TRBV18 and TRBJ1-4 gives the whole variable domain NAGVMQNPRHLVRRRGQEARLRCSPMKGHSHVYWYRQLPEEGLKFMVYLQKENIIDESGMPKERFSAEFPKEGPSILRIQQVVRGDSAAYFCASSLGSPNEKLFFGSGTQLSVL.

This clone was found once. The chain has TRBV19 and TRBJ2-1; TRBD2 agrees at 9 bases. Germline V gives CDR1 LNHDA, CDR2 SQIVND (reference sequence). This CDR3 is built from 15 residues. V trimming: 5 bases; J trimming: 2 bases; junction bases outside the gene matches: 4. The CDR3 nucleotides read TGTGCCAGTAGTCTCGGACTAGCGCCCTACAATGAGCAGTTCTTC. Its protein is CASSLGLAPYNEQFF.

The V gene is TRBV30, the J gene TRBJ1-1, with TRBD1 identical over 7 bases. Losses at the gene ends were 3 bases for V and 5 bases for J; bases not matched to a gene: 6. Germline V gene sequence: CDR1 GTSNPN, CDR2 SVGIG (reference sequence). The CDR3 is made up of 13 amino acids. The CDR3, as DNA: TGTGCCTGGAGGGAACAGGGGTCGACTGAAGCTTTCTTT. Translation gives CAWREQGSTEAFF.

The rearrangement uses TRBV6-1 and TRBJ2-2, with 8 bases fitting TRBD2. Germline assignment: CDR1 MNHNS and CDR2 SASEGT. V dropped 4 bases and J dropped 0; count of bases not matched to a gene: 4. The CDR3 contains 16 residues. CDR3 sequence: CASSGPGGPNTGELFF. The CDR3 DNA is TGTGCCAGCAGTGGCCCGGGAGGGCCGAACACCGGGGAGCTGTTTTTT.

Here the CDR3 DNA reads TGTGCCAGCAGGACAGGAGTGAGTTACGAGCAGTACTTC. This sequence encodes CASRTGVSYEQYF. This rearrangement joins TRBV6-1 to TRBJ2-7; D possibly corresponds to TRBD1 (6 bases). The V and J ends lost 6 bases and 4 bases respectively, with 13 bases between them. CDR3 length: 13 amino acids. Germline CDR1 MNHNS, CDR2 SASEGT.

The V and J genes are TRBV28 and TRBJ2-7; D remains ambiguous. This CDR3 has 11 amino acids. Germline V gene sequence: CDR1 MDHEN, CDR2 SYDVKM. V gave up 2 bases and J gave up 5 bases, with 4 bases separating them. The CDR3 DNA is TGTGCCAGCAGTTTAAATGACGAGCAGTACTTC. Translation: CASSLNDEQYF.

V usage is TRBV6-1 and J usage is TRBJ1-6; 9 bases match TRBD1. The CDR3 has 15 residues. Germline V gene lookup returns CDR1 MNHNS and CDR2 SASEGT. Losses at the gene ends were 8 bases for V and 3 bases for J; bases not matched to a gene: 5. The DNA for the CDR3 is TGTGCCAGCGATAAGACAGGGGGCTATAATTCACCCCTCCACTTT. Translated, it gives CASDKTGGYNSPLHF.

This clone has just one count. The chain carries TRBV5-4 and TRBJ2-5; D possibly corresponds to TRBD1 (6 bases). Trimming stripped 0 bases from V and 9 bases from J, with 9 bases between. This CDR3 is 12 amino acids long. Germline V gene lookup returns CDR1 SGHNT and CDR2 YYREEE (reference sequence). This chain's CDR3 is CASSLDRVAQYF. In nucleotides, the CDR3 is TGTGCCAGCAGCTTGGACAGGGTGGCCCAGTACTTC.

The V gene is TRBV4-1, the J gene TRBJ1-1; TRBD1 might be the D (5 bases). V was cut by 4 bases and J by 4 bases, with 13 bases left in between. The CDR3 contains 14 residues. From germline, CDR1 is MGHRA and CDR2 YSYEKL. Here the CDR3 DNA reads TGCGCCAGCAGCCGGATCCTGGGGGGCACTGAAGCTTTCTTT. This encodes CASSRILGGTEAFF.